A single sample is the source of the 6 T cell receptor beta chains below, sequenced in a study of blood T cell repertoires in COVID-19. Clones were read by immunoSEQ multiplex PCR, and TCRdb kept only the in-frame ones, dropping some. The sample includes around 70,000 clones, roughly four fifths of them seen just once. The sample was peripheral blood. The source is a woman aged 60-75 years with acute or convalescent COVID-19.

This clone was counted between two and nine times. The chain links TRBV5-1 to TRBJ1-3; D possibly corresponds to TRBD1 (6 bases). The CDR3 runs 16 residues. Deletions cut 0 bases from V and 0 bases from J, with 10 bases between. Germline assignment: CDR1 SGHRS and CDR2 YFSETQ. The CDR3 DNA follows: TGCGCCAGCAGCTTGGGGGACATGAACTCTGGAAACACCATATATTTT. Residues: CASSLGDMNSGNTIYF.

The genes are TRBV9 and TRBJ2-7, with 10 bases lining up with TRBD2. Germline V gene data show CDR1 as SGDLS and CDR2 as YYNGEE. Germline trimming cut 4 bases from V and 2 bases from J; bases unmatched to any gene: 9. CDR3 length: 16 amino acids. The CDR3 region has the DNA TGTGCCAGCAGCCCCCGAGCGGGAGGGAGGACCTACGAGCAGTACTTC. The encoded protein is CASSPRAGGRTYEQYF. Based on the CDR3 plus reference TRBV9 and TRBJ2-7, the full variable domain is DSGVTQTPKHLITATGQRVTLRCSPRSGDLSVYWYQQSLDQGLQFLIQYYNGEERAKGNILERFSAQQFPDLHSELNLSSLELGDSALYFCASSPRAGGRTYEQYFGPGTRLTVT.

The V gene is TRBV28, the J gene TRBJ1-3, with D tentatively TRBD1 (5 bases). The V end lost 5 bases, the J end lost 2 bases, and 16 bases lay between the germline ends. CDR1 is MDHEN and CDR2 is SYDVKM in the germline V gene. CDR3 length: 16 residues. As DNA, the CDR3 is TGTGCCAGCAGTCGTCGATTGACAGCTACTGGAAACACCATATATTTT. Translated, it gives CASSRRLTATGNTIYF.

This clone was detected once. The V and J genes are TRBV30 and TRBJ2-5; tentatively, D is TRBD2 (5 bases). Germline values: CDR1 GTSNPN, CDR2 SVGIG (reference sequence). The ends were cut back, 5 bases at V and 4 bases at J, with 11 bases in the middle. The CDR3 totals 12 residues. CDR3 residues: CAWATGIETQYF. The CDR3, as DNA: TGTGCCTGGGCCACCGGGATAGAGACCCAGTACTTC.

The genes are TRBV5-6 and TRBJ1-2; 11 bases agree with TRBD1. The CDR3 is 19 amino acids. Looked up from germline, CDR1 is SGHDT and CDR2 is YYEEEE. V trimming: 4 bases; J trimming: 8 bases; junction bases outside the gene matches: 22. CDR3 residues: CASSIGGGQGARGLLGYTF. As DNA, the CDR3 is TGTGCCAGCAGCATTGGTGGAGGACAGGGGGCGCGGGGCTTATTAGGCTACACCTTC.

This clone appeared once. The chain links TRBV28 to TRBJ2-7, with 8 nucleotides matching TRBD2. Germline V CDR1 and CDR2: MDHEN, SYDVKM. The CDR3 contains 16 residues. Trimming at V came to 7 bases and at J to 2 bases, leaving 13 bases not matched to a gene. CDR3 DNA: TGTGCCAGCAAGGTCCCCGCCGGGAGGGGTACCTACGAGCAGTACTTC. It is translated as CASKVPAGRGTYEQYF.